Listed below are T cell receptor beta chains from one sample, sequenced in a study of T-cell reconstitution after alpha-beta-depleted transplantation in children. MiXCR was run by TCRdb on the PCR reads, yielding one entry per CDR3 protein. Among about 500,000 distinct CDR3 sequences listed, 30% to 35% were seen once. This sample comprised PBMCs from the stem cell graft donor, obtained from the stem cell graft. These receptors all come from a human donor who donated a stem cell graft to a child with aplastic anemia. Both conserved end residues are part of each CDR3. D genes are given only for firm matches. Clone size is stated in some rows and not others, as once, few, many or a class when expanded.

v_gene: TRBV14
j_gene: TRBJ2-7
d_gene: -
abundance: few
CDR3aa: CASSQDRVASYEQYF
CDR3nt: TGTGCCAGCAGCCAAGATCGAGTAGCGAGCTACGAGCAGTACTTC

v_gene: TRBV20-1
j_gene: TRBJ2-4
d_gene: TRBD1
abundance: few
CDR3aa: CSAPLPGQKNIQYF
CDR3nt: TGCAGTGCTCCGCTCCCGGGACAGAAAAACATTCAGTACTTC

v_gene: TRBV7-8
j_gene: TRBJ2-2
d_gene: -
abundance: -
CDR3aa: CASSWTDMGTGELFF
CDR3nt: TGTGCCAGCAGCTGGACCGACATGGGCACCGGGGAGCTGTTTTTT

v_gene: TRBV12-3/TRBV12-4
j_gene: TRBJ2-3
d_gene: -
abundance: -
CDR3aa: CASSPLAVNTDTQYF
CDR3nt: TGTGCCAGCAGTCCATTGGCGGTTAACACAGATACGCAGTATTTT

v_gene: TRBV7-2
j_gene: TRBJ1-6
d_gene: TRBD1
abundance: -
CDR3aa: CASSWDRGKSPLHF
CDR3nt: TGTGCCAGCAGCTGGGACAGGGGAAAATCACCCCTCCACTTT

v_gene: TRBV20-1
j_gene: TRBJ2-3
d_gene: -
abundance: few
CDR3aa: CSALNRDTQYF
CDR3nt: TGCAGTGCTTTAAATCGGGATACGCAGTATTTT

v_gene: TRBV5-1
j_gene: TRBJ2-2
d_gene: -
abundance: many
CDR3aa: CASSSPTGRTGELFF
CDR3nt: TGCGCCAGCAGCAGCCCGACAGGGAGGACCGGGGAGCTGTTTTTT

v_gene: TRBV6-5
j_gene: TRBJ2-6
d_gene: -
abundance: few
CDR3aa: CASSYPGGAGANVLTF
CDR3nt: TGTGCCAGCAGTTACCCAGGGGGGGCTGGGGCCAACGTCCTGACTTTC

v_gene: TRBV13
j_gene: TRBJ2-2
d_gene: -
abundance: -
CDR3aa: CASSHSPPNTGELFF
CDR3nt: TGTGCCAGCAGCCACTCTCCCCCGAACACCGGGGAGCTGTTTTTT

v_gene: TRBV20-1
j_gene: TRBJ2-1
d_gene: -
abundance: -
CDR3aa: CSARLGSSSYNEQFF
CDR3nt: TGCAGTGCCCGCCTTGGGTCGAGCTCCTACAATGAGCAGTTCTTC

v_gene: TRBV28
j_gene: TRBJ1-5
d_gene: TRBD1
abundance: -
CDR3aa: CASSVTGTGGFKQPQHF
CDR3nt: TGTGCCAGCAGTGTTACCGGGACAGGGGGTTTCAAACAGCCCCAGCATTTT

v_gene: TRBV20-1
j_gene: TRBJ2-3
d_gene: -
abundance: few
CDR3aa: CSARDPGNRPDTQYF
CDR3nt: TGCAGTGCTAGAGATCCAGGGAACAGGCCAGATACGCAGTATTTT

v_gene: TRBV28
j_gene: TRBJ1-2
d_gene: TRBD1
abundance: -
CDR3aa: CASSLPQDRGLDYGYTF
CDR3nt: TGTGCCAGCAGTTTACCCCAAGACAGGGGGTTAGACTATGGCTACACCTTC

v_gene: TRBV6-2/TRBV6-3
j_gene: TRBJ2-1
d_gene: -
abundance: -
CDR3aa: CASKTALVNEQFF
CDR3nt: TGTGCCAGCAAGACAGCACTGGTCAATGAGCAGTTCTTC

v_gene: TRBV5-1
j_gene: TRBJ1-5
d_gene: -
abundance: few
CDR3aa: CASSLMTGDNQPQHF
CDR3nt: TGCGCCAGCAGCTTGATGACAGGAGACAATCAGCCCCAGCATTTT

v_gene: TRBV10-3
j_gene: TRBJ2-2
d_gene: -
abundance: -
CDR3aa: CAIGEPQNTGELFF
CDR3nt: TGTGCCATCGGGGAACCCCAGAACACCGGGGAGCTGTTTTTT

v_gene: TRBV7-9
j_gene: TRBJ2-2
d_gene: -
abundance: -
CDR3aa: CASGRGLADTGELFF
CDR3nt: TGTGCCAGCGGCCGGGGGCTAGCGGATACCGGGGAGCTGTTTTTT

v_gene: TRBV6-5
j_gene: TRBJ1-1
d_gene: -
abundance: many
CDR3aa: CASSYSSMNTEAFF
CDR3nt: TGTGCCAGCAGTTACTCGTCGATGAACACTGAAGCTTTCTTT

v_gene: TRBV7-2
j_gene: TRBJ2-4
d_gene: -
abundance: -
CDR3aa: CASSLDARNIQYF
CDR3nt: TGTGCCAGCAGCTTAGACGCCAGAAACATTCAGTACTTC